The present T cell receptor beta chain was sequenced within a study of early T cells in non-severe SARS-CoV-2 infection. Study summary: Investigators sequenced bulk RNA drawn from unsorted whole blood, and chains remained unpaired.

The CDR3 extends over 15 amino acids. Germline lookup yields CDR1 SGHRS and CDR2 YFSETQ. V shed 3 bases and J shed 3 bases, with 13 bases lying between them. This clonotype was recorded many times. Individually, cDNA molecules had unique molecular identifiers attached to them. In TCRdb, the 5' RACE reads were re-called with MiXCR into one record per CDR3 protein. Of fewer than 65,000 distinct CDR3 sequences in the sample, 9.5% to 15% were seen once. This chain links TRBV5-1 with TRBJ1-5, with D hard to call. Sequencing was carried out using whole blood. This TCR was sampled from an adult who was a healthcare worker with PCR-confirmed SARS-CoV-2 infection or an uninfected control (not recorded which). CDR3 sequence reads: CASSWGAGVNQPQHF. The CDR3 bases are TGCGCCAGCAGCTGGGGAGCGGGAGTCAATCAGCCCCAGCATTTT.